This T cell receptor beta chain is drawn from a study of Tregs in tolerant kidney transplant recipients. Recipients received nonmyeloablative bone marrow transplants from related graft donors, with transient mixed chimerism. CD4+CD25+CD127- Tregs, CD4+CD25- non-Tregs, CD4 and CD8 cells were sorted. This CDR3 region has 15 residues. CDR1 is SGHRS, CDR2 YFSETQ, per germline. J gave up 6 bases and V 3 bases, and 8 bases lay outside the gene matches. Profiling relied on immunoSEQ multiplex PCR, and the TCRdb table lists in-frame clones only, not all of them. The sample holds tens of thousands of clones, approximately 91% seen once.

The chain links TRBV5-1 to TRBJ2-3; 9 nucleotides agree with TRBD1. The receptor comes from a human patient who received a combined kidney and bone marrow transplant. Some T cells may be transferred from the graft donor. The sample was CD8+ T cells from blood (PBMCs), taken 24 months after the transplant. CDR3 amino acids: CASSSGQGSGDTQYF. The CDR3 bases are TGCGCCAGCAGCTCGGGACAGGGTTCAGGGGATACGCAGTATTTT.